What follows are 18 T cell receptor beta chains derived from one specimen sequenced in a study of cytomegalovirus exposure and HLA in healthy donors. PCR employed 60 Vbeta and 13 Jbeta primers. Only in-frame clones appear in the TCRdb table, and some are missing; sequencing was by immunoSEQ multiplex PCR. The sample contains around 100,000 clones, 70% of which appear only once. The sample was PBMCs. These receptors all stem from a man in his forties in good health and CMV-seropositive.

The chain links TRBV7-3 to TRBJ1-2; D perhaps matches TRBD1 (5 bases). Germline V lookup: CDR1 SGHTA, CDR2 FQGTGA. V lost 5 bases and J 7 bases, leaving 14 bases between the germline ends. The CDR3 is 13 residues long. CDR3 in DNA: TGTGCCAGCAGCCCCGGAGGGGCGGTTGGCTACACCTTC. It encodes CASSPGGAVGYTF.

This clone was recorded only once. This chain connects TRBV7-9 to TRBJ2-2, with 9 bases identical to TRBD2. The trim removed 3 bases at V and 4 bases at J, leaving 3 bases unmatched. CDR1 SEHNR and CDR2 FQNEAQ come from the germline V gene (reference sequence). This CDR3 is 15 amino acids long. The CDR3 is CASSFSGSPTGELFF. In nucleotides, the CDR3 is TGTGCCAGCAGCTTTAGCGGGAGTCCCACCGGGGAGCTGTTTTTT. The variable domain in full, completed from reference TRBV7-9 and TRBJ2-2, reads DTGVSQNPRHKITKRGQNVTFRCDPISEHNRLYWYRQTLGQGPEFLTYFQNEAQLEKSRLLSDRFSAERPKGSFSTLEIQRTEQGDSAMYLCASSFSGSPTGELFFGEGSRLTVL.

This chain links TRBV5-4 with TRBJ2-2, with 7 bases aligning to TRBD2. Trimming at V came to 3 bases and at J to 5 bases, leaving 4 bases not matched to a gene. Germline V lookup: CDR1 SGHNT, CDR2 YYREEE (reference sequence). This CDR3 comprises 14 residues. The CDR3 region is CASSSDGGTGELFF. In nucleotides, the CDR3 is TGTGCCAGCAGCTCGGACGGGGGGACCGGGGAGCTGTTTTTT.

The genes are TRBV28 and TRBJ2-7; unclear D gene. Germline V gives CDR1 MDHEN, CDR2 SYDVKM. Trimming removed 5 bases at V and 4 bases at J, with 21 bases between. The CDR3 length is 16 residues. The CDR3 region has the DNA TGTGCCAGCAGTCCCTCATACCCCGGCCCCGGGTACGAGCAGTACTTC. Translation: CASSPSYPGPGYEQYF.

This clone was counted a few times. The rearrangement links TRBV19 to TRBJ1-2; perhaps TRBD1 as D (5 bases). Germline V lookup: CDR1 LNHDA, CDR2 SQIVND (reference sequence). The V and J ends lost 3 bases and 4 bases respectively, with 18 bases between them. CDR3 length equals 16 residues. The CDR3: CASSILQGGDRYGYTF. In DNA form, the CDR3 reads TGTGCCAGTAGTATCCTTCAGGGAGGAGATCGCTATGGCTACACCTTC.

This rearrangement joins TRBV19 to TRBJ2-1, with a tentative D call TRBD2 (6 bases). The germline V and J ends were trimmed by 1 base and 3 bases, with 10 bases remaining between them. Germline assignment: CDR1 LNHDA and CDR2 SQIVND (reference sequence). The CDR3 totals 15 residues. CDR3 residues: CASSIVGGLYNEQFF. Written as DNA, the CDR3 is TGTGCCAGTAGTATAGTCGGGGGTCTCTACAATGAGCAGTTCTTC.

This chain uses TRBV11-3 with TRBJ2-3; 11 bases line up with TRBD2. Germline V gene lookup returns CDR1 SGHNT and CDR2 YENEEA. The junction had 6 bases not matched to a gene; V was cut back by 6 bases and J by 4 bases. The CDR3 runs 15 residues. The CDR3 bases are TGTGCCAGCAGAGATAGCGGGAGGGCCTCAGATACGCAGTATTTT. Its translation: CASRDSGRASDTQYF.

The chain is built from TRBV6-4 and TRBJ1-1, with D uncertain. The germline V gene has CDR1 MRHNA and CDR2 SNTAGT. V lost 0 bases, J lost 11 bases, and 10 bases lay in between. There are 12 residues in the CDR3. The DNA for the CDR3 is TGTGCCAGCAGTGACTCAGGAGGGCCTGCTTTCTTT. Translated: CASSDSGGPAFF.

The chain employs TRBV6-1 and TRBJ2-2; possible D gene TRBD1, 6 bases. Germline CDR1 and CDR2: MNHNS and SASEGT. Trimming cost V 8 bases and J 2 bases, with 15 bases left between them. This CDR3 region has 15 residues. The CDR3 spells CASAPNRENTGELFF. The CDR3 nucleotides are TGTGCCAGCGCCCCAAACAGGGAAAACACCGGGGAGCTGTTTTTT.

The rearrangement joins TRBV6-1 to TRBJ1-1, with 8 nucleotides matching TRBD1. The germline gives CDR1 MNHNS, CDR2 SASEGT. CDR3 length: 13 residues. After removal of 10 bases from V and 7 bases from J, the junction contained 11 bases not matched to a gene. This CDR3 reads CATLSGTGYEAFF. Here the CDR3 DNA reads TGTGCCACCTTGTCCGGGACAGGCTATGAAGCTTTCTTT.

This clone was counted only a few times. This chain joins TRBV10-3 and TRBJ2-5; D remains ambiguous. The V end lost 5 bases, the J end lost 5 bases, and 18 bases lay between the germline ends. This CDR3 region has 15 residues. CDR1 is ENHRY, CDR2 SYGVKD, per germline. In nucleotides, the CDR3 is TGTGCCATCAGTAGCGCCGAAATGATACGGGAGACCCAGTACTTC. Translating it yields CAISSAEMIRETQYF.

This chain joins TRBV30 and TRBJ1-1; 9 positions agree with TRBD1. The V gene's germline CDR1 is GTSNPN and CDR2 SVGIG (reference sequence). There are 16 residues in the CDR3. V lost 4 bases to trimming and J lost 5 bases; unmatched junction nucleotides: 14. This chain's CDR3 is CAWTGRTGGRGTEAFF. Here the CDR3 DNA reads TGTGCCTGGACGGGGCGAACAGGGGGCAGGGGAACTGAAGCTTTCTTT.

The chain combines TRBV4-2 with TRBJ2-7; tentatively, D is TRBD2 (6 bases). The CDR3 loop spans 15 amino acids. Germline V gene lookup returns CDR1 LGHNA and CDR2 YNFKEQ. V lost 0 bases and J lost 1, with 10 bases in between. CDR3 region: CASSQDFGGSYEQYV. CDR3 nucleotide sequence: TGTGCCAGCAGCCAAGACTTTGGGGGGTCCTACGAGCAGTACGTC.

CDR3 DNA sequence: TGTGCCAGCAGCCTCGACACGATTAGCACAGATACGCAGTATTTT. Protein product: CASSLDTISTDTQYF. The gene calls are TRBV28 and TRBJ2-3; D gene uncertain. Germline lookup yields CDR1 MDHEN and CDR2 SYDVKM. V gave up 6 bases and J gave up 0 bases, with 13 bases separating them. The length of the CDR3 is 15 residues.

This chain joins TRBV6-6 and TRBJ2-5; TRBD2 aligns across 9 bases. The CDR3 contains 15 residues. The germline CDR1 and CDR2 sequences are MNHNY and SVGAGI (reference sequence). The J segment lost 7 bases and the V segment lost 6 bases, leaving 12 bases of the junction unmatched. CDR3: CASRDYSGSTRTQYF. The DNA of the CDR3 is TGTGCCAGCAGGGATTATAGCGGGAGTACAAGGACCCAGTACTTC.

In its sample, this clone was seen a few times. The rearrangement uses TRBV25-1 and TRBJ2-1, with 9 bases lining up with TRBD1. After removal of 6 bases from V and 6 bases from J, the junction contained 6 bases not matched to a gene. The CDR3 totals 14 residues. The germline CDR1 and CDR2 sequences are MGHDK and SYGVNS. CDR3 DNA sequence: TGTGCCAGCAGCCGGGACAGGGACTCCAATGAGCAGTTCTTC. This sequence encodes CASSRDRDSNEQFF.

This rearrangement joins TRBV6-6 to TRBJ2-3; D ambiguous. This CDR3 spans 13 amino acids. Trimming removed 2 bases at V and 7 bases at J, with 10 bases between. CDR1 is MNHNY and CDR2 is SVGAGI in the germline V gene (reference sequence). CDR3 region: CASSYKSDYTQYF. CDR3 nucleotide sequence: TGTGCCAGCAGTTACAAATCTGACTATACGCAGTATTTT.

This clone was recorded a few times. The rearrangement uses TRBV2 and TRBJ1-2, with TRBD1 matching over 7 bases. This CDR3 is built from 15 residues. V dropped 9 bases and J dropped 2; count of bases not matched to a gene: 12. Germline-derived CDR1 and CDR2 are SNHLY and FYNNEI. CDR3 bases: TGTGCCAGGACTACCGGGACAGCGTCAAACTATGGCTACACCTTC. Translating it yields CARTTGTASNYGYTF.